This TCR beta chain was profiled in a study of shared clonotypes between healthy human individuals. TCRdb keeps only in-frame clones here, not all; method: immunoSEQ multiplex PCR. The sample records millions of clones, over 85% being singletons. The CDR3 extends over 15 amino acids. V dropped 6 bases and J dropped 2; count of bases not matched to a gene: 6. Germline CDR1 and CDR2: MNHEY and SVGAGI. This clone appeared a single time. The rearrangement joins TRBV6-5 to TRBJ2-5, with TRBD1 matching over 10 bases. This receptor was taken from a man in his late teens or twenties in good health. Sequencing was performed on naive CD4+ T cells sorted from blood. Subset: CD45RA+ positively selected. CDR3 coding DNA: TGTGCCAGCAGCGGCCGGACAGGGGGACAAGAGACCCAGTACTTC. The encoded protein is CASSGRTGGQETQYF.